What follows are 19 T cell receptor beta chains derived from one specimen sequenced in a study of blood T cell repertoires in COVID-19. This table comes from immunoSEQ multiplex PCR, and its TCRdb copy is limited to in-frame clones, with some not included. The data hold about 260,000 clones, with over 70% observed a single time. Sequencing was done on a sample of peripheral blood. All receptors derive from a woman in her 70s with COVID-19, enrolled during active disease.

The chain joins TRBV29-1 to TRBJ2-5, with D possibly TRBD2 on 6 matching bases. V lost 4 bases and J lost 6, with 12 bases in between. The CDR3 sequence is 12 residues long. CDR1 and CDR2 (germline): SQVTM, ANQGSEA. CDR3 nucleotide sequence: TGCAGCGTTGGCGGAGGGGAAAAGACCCAGTACTTC. This translates into CSVGGGEKTQYF. Drawing the rest from reference TRBV29-1 and TRBJ2-5, the complete variable domain is SAVISQKPSRDICQRGTSLTIQCQVDSQVTMMFWYRQQPGQSLTLIATANQGSEATYESGFVIDKFPISRPNLTFSTLTVSNMSPEDSSIYLCSVGGGEKTQYFGPGTRLLVL.

As DNA, the CDR3 is TGTGCCAGCAGCTTGGATAGCCGGGTCTACTACGAGCAGTACTTC. The encoded protein is CASSLDSRVYYEQYF. V and J are TRBV5-5 and TRBJ2-7; unclear D gene. The CDR3 totals 15 residues. Germline CDR1 and CDR2: SGHKS and YYEKEE (reference sequence). The V end lost 0 bases, the J end lost 3 bases, and 13 bases lay between the germline ends.

J is TRBJ1-6 and V is TRBV30; 8 bases agree with TRBD1. The CDR3 sequence is 15 residues long. V shed 2 bases and J 7 bases; nucleotides not matched to a gene: 7. Germline V lookup: CDR1 GTSNPN, CDR2 SVGIG (reference sequence). The CDR3 DNA reads as TGTGCCTGGAGTCGTGGACAGGGTAGAAATTCACCCCTCCACTTT. Its protein product is CAWSRGQGRNSPLHF.

The V gene is TRBV24-1, the J gene TRBJ1-5, with D perhaps TRBD1 (6 bases). Germline CDR1 KGHDR, CDR2 SFDVKD. The CDR3 is 13 residues long. V was pared by 6 bases and J by 7 bases, with 12 bases between. This chain's CDR3 is CATSSNRVQPQHF. As DNA, the CDR3 is TGTGCCACCAGTTCGAACAGGGTCCAGCCCCAGCATTTT.

The chain combines TRBV7-9 with TRBJ2-7; tentatively, D is TRBD1 (5 bases). The CDR3 runs 14 residues. Germline V gene lookup returns CDR1 SEHNR and CDR2 FQNEAQ (reference sequence). Trimming took off 1 base at V and 3 bases at J, with 10 bases between the two ends. CDR3 sequence: CASSLDPGRYEQYF. The CDR3 DNA is TGTGCCAGCAGCTTAGACCCAGGGCGCTACGAGCAGTACTTC.

The V gene is TRBV11-1, the J gene TRBJ2-1; the match to TRBD1 covers 8 bases. CDR3 length: 15 amino acids. The ends lost 5 bases at V and 6 bases at J; junction bases unmatched: 9. The germline V gene encodes CDR1 SGHAT and CDR2 FQDESV (reference sequence). The CDR3 bases are TGTGCCAGCAGCCCTCGACAGGGGATCGTCAATGAGCAGTTCTTC. Translating it yields CASSPRQGIVNEQFF.

The chain uses TRBV28 and TRBJ1-3; D unclear. CDR3 size: 14 residues. Per germline, CDR1 MDHEN and CDR2 SYDVKM. Deletions cut 3 bases from V and 1 base from J, with 7 bases between. The CDR3 protein is CASSLPGSGNTIYF. CDR3 DNA sequence: TGTGCCAGCAGTTTGCCGGGGTCTGGAAACACCATATATTTT.

This clone was found a few times. The chain uses TRBV6-6 and TRBJ1-4; no clear D gene. Germline assignment: CDR1 MNHNY and CDR2 SVGAGI (reference sequence). V lost 5 bases and J 2 bases, leaving 15 bases between the germline ends. CDR3 length: 16 residues. The CDR3 here is CASSQKLQSTNEKLFF. CDR3 nucleotide sequence: TGTGCCAGCAGTCAAAAATTACAATCGACTAATGAAAAACTGTTTTTT.

V usage is TRBV7-6 and J usage is TRBJ2-1; D is undetermined. Trimming cost V 3 bases and J 0 bases, with 9 bases left between them. Germline V gives CDR1 SGHVS, CDR2 FNYEAQ. CDR3 length: 15 amino acids. Written as DNA, the CDR3 is TGTGCCAGCAGCTTGGTTAGCTTCTCCTACAATGAGCAGTTCTTC. This sequence encodes CASSLVSFSYNEQFF.

V is TRBV30 and J is TRBJ1-1, with D maybe TRBD1 (5 bases). CDR1 and CDR2 from the germline V gene are GTSNPN and SVGIG (reference sequence). CDR3 length: 14 amino acids. Trimming took off 3 bases at V and 4 bases at J, with 15 bases between the two ends. CDR3 sequence (DNA): TGTGCCTGGAGCGGGGGACCCAGAGGCACTGAAGCTTTCTTT. It yields the protein CAWSGGPRGTEAFF.

The chain couples TRBV30 to TRBJ2-1; D possibly corresponds to TRBD2 (6 bases). V was cut by 2 bases and J by 1 base, with 12 bases left in between. Germline V lookup: CDR1 GTSNPN, CDR2 SVGIG (reference sequence). This CDR3 has 15 residues. As DNA, the CDR3 is TGTGCCTGGAGTCGCTCTAGCGATTCCTACAATGAGCAGTTCTTC. It specifies CAWSRSSDSYNEQFF.

The gene calls are TRBV4-1 and TRBJ2-3, with D maybe TRBD2 (6 bases). Germline V gene lookup returns CDR1 MGHRA and CDR2 YSYEKL. Trimming removed 4 bases at V and 2 bases at J, with 7 bases between. This CDR3 is 13 amino acids long. The CDR3 nucleotides read TGCGCCAGCAGCCGGGACTTCACAGATACGCAGTATTTT. Encoded protein: CASSRDFTDTQYF.

This chain uses TRBV30 with TRBJ2-3; 7 positions match TRBD2. The length of the CDR3 is 14 residues. V was pared by 2 bases and J by 5 bases, with 7 bases of the junction left unmatched. Germline V gene data show CDR1 as GTSNPN and CDR2 as SVGIG (reference sequence). CDR3 protein: CAWSLSSGRDTQYF. The CDR3 DNA is TGTGCCTGGAGTCTTTCTAGCGGAAGAGATACGCAGTATTTT.

The chain carries TRBV18 and TRBJ2-2; D is ambiguous. There are 17 residues in the CDR3. Trimming shortened V by 6 bases and J by 2 bases, and 19 bases separated the two germline ends. In germline, CDR1 is KGHSH, CDR2 LQKENI. CDR3 sequence reads: CASSPELKLRNTGELFF. The CDR3 DNA sequence: TGTGCCAGCTCCCCCGAATTGAAACTACGAAACACCGGGGAGCTGTTTTTT.

The CDR3 spells CASRNSGAMNEQFF. CDR3 DNA: TGTGCCAGCAGAAACTCGGGAGCAATGAATGAGCAGTTCTTC. The chain has TRBV27 and TRBJ2-1, with D possibly matching TRBD2 (6 bases). The CDR3 totals 14 residues. Germline CDR1 is MNHEY and CDR2 is SMNVEV (reference sequence). The V end was cut by 6 bases, the J end by 7 bases, with 16 bases between.

Only one count was recorded for this clone. This chain uses TRBV9 with TRBJ2-2, with D uncertain. The CDR3 consists of 16 residues. With 0 bases removed from V and 3 bases from J, the gap between germline ends came to 12 bases. Germline assignment: CDR1 SGDLS and CDR2 YYNGEE. This chain's CDR3 is CASSVGLQEYTGELFF. In nucleotides, the CDR3 is TGTGCCAGCAGCGTAGGGCTCCAAGAATACACCGGGGAGCTGTTTTTT.

This chain links TRBV4-3 with TRBJ1-1; 9 bases are a match to TRBD1. J was trimmed by 3 bases and V by 2 bases; bases with no gene match: 7. CDR1 and CDR2 from the germline V gene are LGHNA and YSLEER. The CDR3 covers 16 residues. The CDR3 DNA reads TGCGCCAGCAGCCAAAATCCGGGACAGGGTTACACTGAAGCTTTCTTT. It yields the protein CASSQNPGQGYTEAFF.

The chain recombines TRBV28 with TRBJ2-7; the D is unclear. The CDR3 loop spans 11 amino acids. Per germline, CDR1 MDHEN and CDR2 SYDVKM. V lost 6 bases, J lost 4 bases, and 7 bases lay in between. The DNA of the CDR3 is TGTGCCAGCAGCCAGGATTACGAGCAGTACTTC. It specifies CASSQDYEQYF.

The V call is TRBV5-1, the J call TRBJ2-7; 12 nucleotides line up with TRBD2. This CDR3 has 15 residues. V lost 3 bases to trimming and J lost 7 bases; unmatched junction nucleotides: 8. Germline V gives CDR1 SGHRS, CDR2 YFSETQ. CDR3 DNA: TGCGCCAGCAGCTCCGGACTAGCGGGGTTGGGAGAGCAGTACTTC. Protein: CASSSGLAGLGEQYF.